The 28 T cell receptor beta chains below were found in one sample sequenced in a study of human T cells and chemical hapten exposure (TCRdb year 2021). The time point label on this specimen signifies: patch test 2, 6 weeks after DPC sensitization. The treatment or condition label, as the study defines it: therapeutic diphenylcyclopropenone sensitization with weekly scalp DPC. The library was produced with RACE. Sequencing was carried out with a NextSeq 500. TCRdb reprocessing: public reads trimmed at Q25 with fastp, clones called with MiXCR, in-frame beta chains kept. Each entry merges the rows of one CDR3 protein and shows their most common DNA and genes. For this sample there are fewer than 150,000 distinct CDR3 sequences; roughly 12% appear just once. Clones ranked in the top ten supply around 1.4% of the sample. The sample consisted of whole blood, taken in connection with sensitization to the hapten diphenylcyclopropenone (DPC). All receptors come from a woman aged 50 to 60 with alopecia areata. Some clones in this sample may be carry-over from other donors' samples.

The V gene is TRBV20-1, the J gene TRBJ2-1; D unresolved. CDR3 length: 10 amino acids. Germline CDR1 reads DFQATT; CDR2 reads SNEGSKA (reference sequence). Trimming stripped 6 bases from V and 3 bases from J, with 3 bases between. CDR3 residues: CSANYNEQFF. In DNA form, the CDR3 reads TGCAGTGCCAACTACAATGAGCAGTTCTTC.

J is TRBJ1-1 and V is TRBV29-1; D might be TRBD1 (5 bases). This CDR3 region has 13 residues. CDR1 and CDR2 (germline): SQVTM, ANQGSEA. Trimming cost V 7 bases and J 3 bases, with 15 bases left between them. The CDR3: CSERGQGHTEAFF. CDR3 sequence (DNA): TGCAGCGAGAGAGGACAAGGGCACACTGAAGCTTTCTTT.

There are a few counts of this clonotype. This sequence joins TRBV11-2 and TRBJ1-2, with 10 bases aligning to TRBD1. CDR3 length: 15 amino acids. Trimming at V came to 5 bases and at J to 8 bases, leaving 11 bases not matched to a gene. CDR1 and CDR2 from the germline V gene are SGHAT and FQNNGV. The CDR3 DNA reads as TGTGCCAGCAGCCCCGACAGGACAGGGGGTCAGGGCTACACCTTC. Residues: CASSPDRTGGQGYTF.

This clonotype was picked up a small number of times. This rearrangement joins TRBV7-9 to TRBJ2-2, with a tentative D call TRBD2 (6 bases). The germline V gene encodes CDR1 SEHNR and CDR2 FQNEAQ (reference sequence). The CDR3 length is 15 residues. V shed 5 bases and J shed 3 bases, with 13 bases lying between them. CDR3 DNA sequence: TGTGCCAGCAGCCTCCGGGACTCTTACACCGGGGAGCTGTTTTTT. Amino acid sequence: CASSLRDSYTGELFF.

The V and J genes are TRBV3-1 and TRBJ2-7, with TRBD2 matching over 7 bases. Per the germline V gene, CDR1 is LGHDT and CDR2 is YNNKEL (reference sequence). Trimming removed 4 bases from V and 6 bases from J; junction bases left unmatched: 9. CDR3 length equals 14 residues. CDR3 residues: CASSLLTPGGEQYF. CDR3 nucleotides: TGTGCCAGCAGCCTCCTGACCCCGGGAGGCGAGCAGTACTTC.

CDR3 sequence reads: CASSPATLTGGETQYF. In DNA form, the CDR3 reads TGCGCCAGCAGCCCCGCCACCTTGACAGGGGGAGAGACCCAGTACTTC. This chain links TRBV5-1 with TRBJ2-5; TRBD1 aligns across 9 bases. Germline lookup yields CDR1 SGHRS and CDR2 YFSETQ. Trimming at V came to 4 bases and at J to 4 bases, leaving 11 bases not matched to a gene. CDR3 length: 16 amino acids.

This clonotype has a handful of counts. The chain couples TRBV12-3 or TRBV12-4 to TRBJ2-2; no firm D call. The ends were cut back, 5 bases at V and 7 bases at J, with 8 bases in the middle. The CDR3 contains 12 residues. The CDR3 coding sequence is TGTGCCAGCAGTCGATCACACGGGGAGCTGTTTTTT. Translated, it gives CASSRSHGELFF.

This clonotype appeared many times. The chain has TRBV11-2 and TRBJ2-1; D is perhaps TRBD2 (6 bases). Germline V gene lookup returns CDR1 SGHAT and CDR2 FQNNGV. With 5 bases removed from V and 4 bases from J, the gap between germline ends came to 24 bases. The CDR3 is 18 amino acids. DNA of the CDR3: TGTGCCAGCAGCGCCCCGAGCGTGTGGCGGGAATTATACAATGAGCAGTTCTTC. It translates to CASSAPSVWRELYNEQFF.

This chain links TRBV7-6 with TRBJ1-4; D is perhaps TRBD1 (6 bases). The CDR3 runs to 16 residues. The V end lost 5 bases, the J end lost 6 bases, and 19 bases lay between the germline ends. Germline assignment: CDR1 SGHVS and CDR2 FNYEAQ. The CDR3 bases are TGTGCCAGCAGCCCGGTACCGGGGGGGCGCGATGAAAAACTGTTTTTT. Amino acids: CASSPVPGGRDEKLFF.

This CDR3 reads CASSLDVAGGRETQYF. Written as DNA, the CDR3 is TGTGCCAGCAGCTTAGATGTAGCAGGGGGTCGGGAGACCCAGTACTTC. The rearrangement joins TRBV7-9 to TRBJ2-5, with TRBD1 matching over 7 bases. The germline gives CDR1 SEHNR, CDR2 FQNEAQ (reference sequence). There are 16 residues in the CDR3. V lost 1 base to trimming and J lost 5 bases; unmatched junction nucleotides: 10.

For the CDR3, the DNA is TGTGCCAGCAGCTTAGCGGGAGCGGGTGAGCAGTTCTTC. Encoded protein: CASSLAGAGEQFF. The J gene is TRBJ2-1, the V gene TRBV11-3, with a weak D call TRBD2 (6 bases). Trimming left V 1 base short and J 9 bases short, with 10 bases between. CDR1 SGHNT and CDR2 YENEEA come from the germline V gene. The CDR3 has 13 residues.

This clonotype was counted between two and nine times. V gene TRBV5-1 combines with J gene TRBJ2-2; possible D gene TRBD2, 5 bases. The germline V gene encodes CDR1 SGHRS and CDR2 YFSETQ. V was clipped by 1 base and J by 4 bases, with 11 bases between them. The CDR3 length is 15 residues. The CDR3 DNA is TGCGCCAGCAGCTTGCCGGACGGGGTCACCGGGGAGCTGTTTTTT. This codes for CASSLPDGVTGELFF.

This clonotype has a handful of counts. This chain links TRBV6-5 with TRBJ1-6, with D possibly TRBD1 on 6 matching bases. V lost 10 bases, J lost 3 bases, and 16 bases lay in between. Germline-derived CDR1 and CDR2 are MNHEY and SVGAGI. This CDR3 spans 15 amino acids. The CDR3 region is CATRVGTFYNSPLHF. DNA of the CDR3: TGTGCCACCAGGGTTGGGACATTCTATAATTCACCCCTCCACTTT.

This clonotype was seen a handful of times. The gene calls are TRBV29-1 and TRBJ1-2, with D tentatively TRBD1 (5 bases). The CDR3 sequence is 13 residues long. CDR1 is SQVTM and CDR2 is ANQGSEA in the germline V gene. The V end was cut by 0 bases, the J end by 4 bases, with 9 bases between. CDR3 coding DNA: TGCAGCGTTGAAGAATCAGGGCTCTATGGCTACACCTTC. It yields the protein CSVEESGLYGYTF.

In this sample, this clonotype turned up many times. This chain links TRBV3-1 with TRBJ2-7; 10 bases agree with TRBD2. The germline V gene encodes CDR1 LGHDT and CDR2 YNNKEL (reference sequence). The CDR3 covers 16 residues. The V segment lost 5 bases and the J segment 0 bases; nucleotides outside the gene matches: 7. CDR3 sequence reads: CASSAGLAVSSYEQYF. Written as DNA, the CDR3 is TGTGCCAGCAGCGCAGGACTAGCGGTGAGCTCCTACGAGCAGTACTTC.

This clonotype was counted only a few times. Here the CDR3 reads CASSVDPRGPEQYF. DNA of the CDR3: TGTGCCAGCAGCGTAGATCCCAGGGGTCCCGAGCAGTACTTC. The gene calls are TRBV9 and TRBJ2-7; D possibly corresponds to TRBD1 (6 bases). V gave up 0 bases and J gave up 6 bases, with 13 bases separating them. The CDR3 loop spans 14 amino acids. Per germline, CDR1 SGDLS and CDR2 YYNGEE.

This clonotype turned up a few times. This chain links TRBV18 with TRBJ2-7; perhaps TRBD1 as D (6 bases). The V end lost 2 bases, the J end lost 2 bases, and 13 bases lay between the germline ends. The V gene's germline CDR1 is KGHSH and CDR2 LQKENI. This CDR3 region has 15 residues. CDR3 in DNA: TGTGCCAGCTCACCAGTGGACAGCGGACCCTACGAGCAGTACTTC. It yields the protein CASSPVDSGPYEQYF. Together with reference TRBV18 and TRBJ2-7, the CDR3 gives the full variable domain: NAGVMQNPRHLVRRRGQEARLRCSPMKGHSHVYWYRQLPEEGLKFMVYLQKENIIDESGMPKERFSAEFPKEGPSILRIQQVVRGDSAAYFCASSPVDSGPYEQYFGPGTRLTVT.

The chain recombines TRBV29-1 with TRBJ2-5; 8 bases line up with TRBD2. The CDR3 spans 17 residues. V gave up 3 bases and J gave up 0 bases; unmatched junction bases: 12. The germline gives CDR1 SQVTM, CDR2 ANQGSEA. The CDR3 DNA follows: TGCAGCGTTGATGGTGGTCTAGCGGGTTCGTACCAAGAGACCCAGTACTTC. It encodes CSVDGGLAGSYQETQYF.

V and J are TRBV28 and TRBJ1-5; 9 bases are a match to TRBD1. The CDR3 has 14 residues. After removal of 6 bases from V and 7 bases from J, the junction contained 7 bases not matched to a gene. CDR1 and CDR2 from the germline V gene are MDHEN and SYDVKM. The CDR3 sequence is CASSPIDRGQPQHF. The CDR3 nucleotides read TGTGCCAGCAGCCCTATCGACAGGGGGCAGCCCCAGCATTTT.

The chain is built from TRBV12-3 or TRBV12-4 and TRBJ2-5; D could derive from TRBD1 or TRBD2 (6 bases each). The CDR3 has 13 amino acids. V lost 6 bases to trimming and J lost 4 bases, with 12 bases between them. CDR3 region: CASRARGPETQYF. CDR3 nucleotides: TGTGCCAGCAGGGCACGGGGGCCAGAGACCCAGTACTTC.

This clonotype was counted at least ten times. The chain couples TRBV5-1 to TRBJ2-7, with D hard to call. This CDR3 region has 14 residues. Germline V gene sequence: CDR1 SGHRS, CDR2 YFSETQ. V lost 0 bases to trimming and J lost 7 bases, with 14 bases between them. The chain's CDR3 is CASSLGYRSGEQYF. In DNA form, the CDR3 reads TGCGCCAGCAGCTTGGGATACCGATCCGGGGAGCAGTACTTC.

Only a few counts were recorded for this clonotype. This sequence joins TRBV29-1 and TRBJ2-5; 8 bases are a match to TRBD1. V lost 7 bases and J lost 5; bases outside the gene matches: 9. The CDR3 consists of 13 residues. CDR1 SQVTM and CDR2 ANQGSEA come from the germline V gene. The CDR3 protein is CSDSDREGETQYF. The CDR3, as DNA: TGCAGCGACTCGGACAGGGAAGGGGAGACCCAGTACTTC.

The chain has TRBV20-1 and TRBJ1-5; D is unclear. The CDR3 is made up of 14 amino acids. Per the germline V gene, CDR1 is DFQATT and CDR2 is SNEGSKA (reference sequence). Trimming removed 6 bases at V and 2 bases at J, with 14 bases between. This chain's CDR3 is CSAFNTNGNQPQHF. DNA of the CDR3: TGCAGTGCCTTCAACACCAACGGCAATCAGCCCCAGCATTTT.

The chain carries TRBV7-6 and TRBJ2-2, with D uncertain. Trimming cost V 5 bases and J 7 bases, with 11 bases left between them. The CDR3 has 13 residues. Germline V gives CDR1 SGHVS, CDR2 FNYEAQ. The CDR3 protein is CASSPDPDGELFF. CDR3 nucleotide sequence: TGTGCCAGCAGCCCGGACCCGGACGGGGAGCTGTTTTTT.

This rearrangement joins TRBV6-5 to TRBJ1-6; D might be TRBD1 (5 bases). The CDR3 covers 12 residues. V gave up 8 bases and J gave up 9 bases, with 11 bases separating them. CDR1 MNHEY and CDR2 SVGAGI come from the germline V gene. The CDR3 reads CASRGPPSPLHF. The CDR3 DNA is TGTGCCAGCCGGGGACCCCCTTCACCCCTCCACTTT.

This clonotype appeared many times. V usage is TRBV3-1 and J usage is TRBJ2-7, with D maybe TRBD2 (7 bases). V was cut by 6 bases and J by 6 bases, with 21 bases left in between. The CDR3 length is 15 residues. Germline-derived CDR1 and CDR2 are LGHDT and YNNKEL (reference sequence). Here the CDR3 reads CASSSSGQPSLEQYF. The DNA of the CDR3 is TGTGCCAGCAGTTCTAGCGGACAGCCATCCCTCGAGCAGTACTTC.

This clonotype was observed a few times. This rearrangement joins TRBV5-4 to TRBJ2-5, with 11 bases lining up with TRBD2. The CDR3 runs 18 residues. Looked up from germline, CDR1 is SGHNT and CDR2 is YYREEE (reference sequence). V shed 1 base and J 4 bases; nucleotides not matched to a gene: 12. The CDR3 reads CASSLKGGGLAVTETQYF. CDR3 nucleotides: TGTGCCAGCAGCTTGAAAGGGGGGGGACTAGCGGTCACAGAGACCCAGTACTTC.

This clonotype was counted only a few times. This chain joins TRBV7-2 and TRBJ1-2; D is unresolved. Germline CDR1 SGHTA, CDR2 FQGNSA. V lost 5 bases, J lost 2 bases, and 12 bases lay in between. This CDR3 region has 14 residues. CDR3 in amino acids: CASSPVGANYGYTF. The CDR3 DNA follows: TGTGCCAGCAGCCCCGTCGGCGCAAACTATGGCTACACCTTC.